The next 6 T cell receptor beta chains were all read from a single sample in a study of T cell changes during pregnancy in multiple sclerosis (dated by TCRdb to the late 2010s). Preparation of the library involved the immunoSEQ multiplex PCR assay. TCRdb mirrors the immuneACCESS table, restricted to in-frame sequences. Some clones are absent from its copies; in checked studies, under half trace to an unresolved V gene, and the reason for the others is unknown. A total of around 95,000 clones appear in this sample, 92% of them only once. The ten largest clonotypes hold roughly 2% of the sample. The starting material was peripheral blood, obtained after pregnancy. Every receptor here comes from a female donor in good health, enrolled as a control in a pregnancy study.

The chain links TRBV15 to TRBJ2-7; 7 bases fit TRBD2. J gave up 0 bases and V 0 bases, and 2 bases lay outside the gene matches. The germline V gene has CDR1 LNHNV and CDR2 YYDKDF (reference sequence). The CDR3 sequence is 15 residues long. The CDR3 protein is CATSRDRGVSYEQYF. The CDR3 DNA is TGTGCCACCAGCAGAGATCGGGGGGTCTCCTACGAGCAGTACTTC.

This CDR3 is CASSSDRDTQYF. The CDR3 coding sequence is TGCGCCAGCAGCTCGGACAGAGATACGCAGTATTTT. The chain joins TRBV5-1 to TRBJ2-3, with D possibly matching TRBD1 (6 bases). V lost 3 bases, J lost 5 bases, and 7 bases lay in between. The V gene's germline CDR1 is SGHRS and CDR2 YFSETQ. The CDR3 consists of 12 residues.

This chain's CDR3 is CASSLGANTEAFF. The CDR3 region has the DNA TGTGCCAGCAGTTTGGGCGCGAACACTGAAGCTTTCTTT. This sequence joins TRBV27 and TRBJ1-1, with unresolved D. The germline gives CDR1 MNHEY, CDR2 SMNVEV (reference sequence). The ends were cut back, 3 bases at V and 1 base at J, with 6 bases in the middle. The CDR3 totals 13 residues.

J is TRBJ1-4 and V is TRBV5-6, with TRBD1 as a possible D gene (6 bases). The CDR3 consists of 15 residues. Trimming pared 4 bases from V and 7 bases from J, leaving 17 bases between. Germline V lookup: CDR1 SGHDT, CDR2 YYEEEE. The DNA for the CDR3 is TGTGCCAGCAGCCTGGACAAAGGGGGTGGTGAAAAACTGTTTTTT. It codes for CASSLDKGGGEKLFF.

The chain is built from TRBV6-6 and TRBJ2-7; D unclear. Trimming cost V 4 bases and J 3 bases, with 7 bases left between them. Germline lookup yields CDR1 MNHNY and CDR2 SVGAGI (reference sequence). CDR3 size: 12 residues. For the CDR3, the DNA is TGTGCCAGCAGTTCCAGACACTACGAGCAGTACTTC. Amino acids: CASSSRHYEQYF.

The CDR3 region is CASRRPGQGRFGELFF. CDR3 sequence (DNA): TGTGCCAGCAGGAGGCCCGGACAGGGACGGTTTGGGGAGCTGTTTTTT. V gene TRBV28 combines with J gene TRBJ2-2; 8 bases map to TRBD1. The CDR3 spans 16 residues. V shed 6 bases, J shed 8 bases, and the junction held 14 bases outside the gene matches. Germline values: CDR1 MDHEN, CDR2 SYDVKM. Full variable domain (remainder filled in from reference TRBV28 and TRBJ2-2): DVKVTQSSRYLVKRTGEKVFLECVQDMDHENMFWYRQDPGLGLRLIYFSYDVKMKEKGDIPEGYSVSREKKERFSLILESASTNQTSMYLCASRRPGQGRFGELFFGEGSRLTVL.